This T cell receptor (beta chain) was observed in a study of cytomegalovirus exposure and HLA in healthy donors (dated by TCRdb to the late 2010s). Regarding the research as a whole: In an earlier analysis of roughly 500 of the donors, approximately 260 Gb of sequence data and just under 120 million unique TCR beta sequences from 150 million to 200 million T cells were reported. The study aimed to test whether signatures of past pathogen exposure could be identified by cataloging public T cell receptors. The T cell repertoires of 666 subjects were profiled by immunosequencing and related to cytomegalovirus serostatus. Across around 400 genotyped donors of the cohort, an average of 235,054 unique TCR beta nucleotide sequences per donor were sequenced, and roughly a sixth of those sequences were non-productive. An earlier analysis of 587 of the donors used high-throughput TCR beta sequencing to judge whether each TCR beta V gene segment behaved as functional or pseudogenic. Every discovery cohort repertoire had been produced on one sequencing platform. In a later analysis, previously published TCR beta repertoires from 550 to 750 donors were re-analyzed and high-resolution HLA genotyping was added so that TCR occurrence patterns could be studied. The study combined high-throughput TCR immunosequencing, statistical association of individual TCRs with disease status, and machine learning to predict cytomegalovirus infection status. Typing coverage differed by locus: A, B, C, DRB1 and DQB1 were typed in roughly 620-640 donors, DQA1 in approximately 520, DPA1 in around 600, and DPB1 in 400 to 480. Rather than drawing on any new phenotypic data, the later analysis identified candidate immune exposures from TCR beta sequences and the way those sequences occurred across donors. Donor age, sex, ethnicity and CMV serostatus were collected together with the repertoire data. Along with the roughly 670-subject first cohort, a separate validation cohort of over a hundred different subjects was used. A later genetic analysis took genome-wide SNP genotypes for 398 of the 666 donors and used that subset as a discovery cohort. Roughly 5 DR-DQ haplotypes were handled as single units for association and clustering because linkage in the cohort was strong. Among the roughly 400 genotyped donors, around 81% belonged to the genetic ancestry cluster associated with self-reported Caucasian donors. HLA typing included class I and class II loci at four-digit resolution. Roughly 300 gigabases of sequencing data and approximately 93 million unique TCR sequences were included in an early release covering about 600 HLA-typed donors. General findings and caveats noted by the study authors: Because counts were too low, seventeen rarely observed V segments, including chromosome 9 orphons, were left out of the earlier analysis of a few hundred of the donors. Linkage disequilibrium might explain the correlated functional status among segregating V segments, but an unknown experimental factor could not be excluded. In a later genetic analysis, a missense DCLRE1C variant was associated with V-gene and J-gene trimming of TCR beta chains, and the association was replicated in an independent cohort. The authors suggested that the approach could potentially be extended to other disease states and immunological phenotypes. In a later analysis, HLA-associated TCR beta chains were found to be more clonally expanded and to have lower generation probabilities than equally common non-associated chains. Broadly in line with IMGT annotations, most TCR beta V segments showed up in productive rearrangements about 87% or about 30% of the time in an earlier analysis of several hundred of the donors. While some public TCRs were present in many individuals, most TCR sequences turned up only very rarely across donors. In a later analysis, the rate of TCR association differed among HLA loci, with DRB1 alleles having the most associated TCRs and HLA-C alleles having the fewest. In a later genetic analysis, fewer N-insertions in productive TCRs were reported among donors in an Asian-associated ancestry cluster than the approximately 670-donor mean. In both the original and validation cohorts, the classifier was reported to diagnose cytomegalovirus status with high specificity and sensitivity. In the study, about 150 TCR beta chains were listed as associated with cytomegalovirus. According to a later analysis, most CMV-associated TCR beta chains appeared to be HLA-restricted, and the HLA associations seemed to be driven largely by CMV exposure. The presence/absence analyses assumed that sequencing depth was roughly uniform across donors, and that assumption may not be true. Because some donors lacked HLA typing at each locus, the association tests relied only on the typed subset. CMV serostatus was the only immune exposure information available for the cohort. A further reported finding was that TCR beta sequences accurately predicted the HLA-A and HLA-B alleles for most subjects in the first cohort. In a later analysis, 16,951 TCR beta sequences were associated with specific HLA alleles at a false discovery rate of 0.05. Only TCR beta chains were sequenced in this cohort, and the absence of alpha or paired-chain data limited detectable features. Strong co-occurrence of HLA alleles, especially DR and DQ, made assigning TCR associations to individual alleles difficult. Because the 87-base-pair reads could not distinguish some IMGT-functional V segments, including TRBV6-2 and TRBV6-3, those segments were excluded. A later analysis reported that several top co-occurrence clusters appeared linked to parvovirus B19, influenza, CMV and Epstein-Barr virus. A cluster of highly shared sequence variants was judged likely to represent a technical artifact of the sequencing pipeline. In vitro tests confirmed that three of the cytomegalovirus-associated TCR beta chains recognize cytomegalovirus antigens.

Library preparation used the immunoSEQ multiplex PCR assay. A mixture of 60 forward primers for TCR Vbeta segments and 13 reverse primers for TCR Jbeta segments was used in the multiplex PCR. A multiplex PCR assay on genomic DNA amplified the CDR3 region of rearranged TCR beta genes. The amplified TCR beta libraries were sequenced on the Illumina HiSeq System as 87-base-pair reads. The authors processed their data as follows. A later analysis counted tens of millions of unique TCR beta chains across the 600 to 850 repertoires, and 10 million to 12 million of these chains were shared by at least two donors. To remove PCR and sequencing errors, raw reads were error-corrected and collapsed into unique sequences using a nearest-neighbor algorithm that merged closely related sequences. To assign V, D and J gene segments, CDR3 sequences were aligned to IMGT reference sequences. Each retained sequence needed at least a six-nucleotide match to both a V gene segment and a J gene segment. Rearrangements were classified as productive when the CDR3 lacked stop codons and remained in frame with V and J, and all other rearrangements were classified as non-productive. CDR3 was defined according to IMGT convention as the region running from the second conserved V-encoded cysteine to the conserved J-encoded phenylalanine. Sequences without an unambiguous match to a single V gene segment were excluded from the earlier analysis of several hundred of the donors. In an earlier analysis of roughly 600 of the donors, a V segment was called functional when productive rearrangements were above 56.7%, and segregating when the standard deviation between donors exceeded 5%. A statistical classification framework was built for diagnosing cytomegalovirus status from the catalog of TCR beta chain sequences. A later analysis assigned V and J genes by comparing TCR nucleotide sequences with IMGT/GENE-DB human TR gene sequences. In a later analysis, CDR3 sequences and most-parsimonious VDJ recombination scenarios were assigned using the TCRdist pipeline. In a later analysis, each TCR beta chain was defined by its CDR3 amino acid sequence together with its V-gene family, and reads lacking a unique V-gene family were excluded. As a way to deal with suspected cross-contamination and a sequencing artifact, a later analysis dropped 450 to 700 nucleotide sequences that were highly shared and had low generation probability. In a later analysis, a clonal expansion index was calculated for each public chain from normalized within-repertoire ranks of inferred template counts. In a later analysis, generation probabilities were computed using a VDJ recombination model fitted to out-of-frame rearrangements, and the results were checked against IGoR. In a later analysis, hypergeometric tests were used to score TCR-TCR, TCR-HLA and TCR-CMV co-occurrence, with a repertoire-size bias correction applied to TCR pairs. To estimate false discovery rates, a later analysis permuted the HLA or CMV assignments 20 times. In a later analysis, co-occurring TCRs were grouped with DBSCAN, and TCRdist sequence similarity was added when clustering was performed within HLA-allele-positive subsets. Co-occurrence clustering excluded repertoires with fewer than 30,000 or more than 120,000 public chains, plus five with anomalous nucleotide sharing. TCRdb took this table from immuneACCESS and kept in-frame rearrangements with V and J called. Such tables lack part of the clones; where checked against another copy, unresolved V genes explain under half of the gap, and the rest is unexplained. V and J calls plus clone size are reproduced from that table; the DNA served to infer D and trimming. This sample has 90,000 to 140,000 clones in its table, and 75% to 90% of those were observed once. The ten most abundant clones make up 6% to 8% of the sample.

As to this clone: It lacks a known antigen. Base-call qualities are not available, and no considerably larger clone is one nucleotide away.

The cohort comprised around 700 healthy bone marrow donors. All cohort members were sampled while nominally healthy, although unrecorded immune exposures were likely present. The donor tested CMV seropositive, placing the donor among the 289 seropositive members of the cohort. Every donor gave a peripheral blood sample, and the peripheral blood mononuclear cells from that sample were used for TCR beta sequencing. Genomic DNA extraction from the blood cell samples was performed with the Qiagen DNeasy Blood Extraction Kit. Spanning cysteine to phenylalanine, the CDR3 consists of 16 amino acids. CDR3 DNA is the only sequence kept; it has 48 bases, read in frame from the first base. For CDR1 and CDR2, the germline V gene (reference sequence) lists LNHDA and SQIVND. Ends trimmed: V by 5 bases, J by 0 bases; bases unmatched to a gene: 4.

Material for sequencing was PBMCs. The chain links TRBV19 with TRBJ2-2; 9 nucleotides in the junction match TRBD1. This clonotype originated in a man aged 25-45 years in good health and CMV-seropositive. The bases read TGTGCCAGTAGTCTCGGACAGGGGCCGAACACCGGGGAGCTGTTTTTT. This yields the protein CASSLGQGPNTGELFF.